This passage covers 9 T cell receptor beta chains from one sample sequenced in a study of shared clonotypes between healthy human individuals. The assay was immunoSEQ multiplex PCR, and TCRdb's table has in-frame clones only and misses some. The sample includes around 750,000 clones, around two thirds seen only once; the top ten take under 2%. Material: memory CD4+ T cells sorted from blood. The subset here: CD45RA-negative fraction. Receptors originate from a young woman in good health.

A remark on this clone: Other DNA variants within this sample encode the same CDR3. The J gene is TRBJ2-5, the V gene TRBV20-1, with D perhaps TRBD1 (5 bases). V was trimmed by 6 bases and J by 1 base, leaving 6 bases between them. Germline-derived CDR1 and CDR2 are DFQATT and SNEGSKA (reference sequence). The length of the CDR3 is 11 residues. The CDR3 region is CSAGLQETQYF. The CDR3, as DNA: TGCAGTGCGGGGCTCCAAGAGACCCAGTACTTC.

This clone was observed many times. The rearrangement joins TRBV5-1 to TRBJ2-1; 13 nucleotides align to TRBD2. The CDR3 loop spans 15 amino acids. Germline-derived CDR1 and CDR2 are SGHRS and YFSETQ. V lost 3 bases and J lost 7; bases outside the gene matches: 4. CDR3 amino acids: CASSYWTSGSNEQFF. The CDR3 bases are TGCGCCAGCAGCTATTGGACTAGCGGGAGTAATGAGCAGTTCTTC. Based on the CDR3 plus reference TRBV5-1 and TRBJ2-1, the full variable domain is KAGVTQTPRYLIKTRGQQVTLSCSPISGHRSVSWYQQTPGQGLQFLFEYFSETQRNKGNFPGRFSGRQFSNSRSEMNVSTLELGDSALYLCASSYWTSGSNEQFFGPGTRLTVL.

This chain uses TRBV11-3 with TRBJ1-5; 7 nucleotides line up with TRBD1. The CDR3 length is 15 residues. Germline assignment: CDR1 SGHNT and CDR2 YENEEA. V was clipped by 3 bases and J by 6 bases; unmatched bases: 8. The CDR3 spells CASSFGRGEGQPQHF. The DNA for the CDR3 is TGTGCCAGCAGCTTTGGCAGGGGGGAGGGTCAGCCCCAGCATTTT.

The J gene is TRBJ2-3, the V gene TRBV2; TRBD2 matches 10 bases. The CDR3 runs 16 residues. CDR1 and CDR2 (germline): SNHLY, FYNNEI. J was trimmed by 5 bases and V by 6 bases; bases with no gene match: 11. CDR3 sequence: CASSAMGLAGEDTQYF. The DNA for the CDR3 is TGTGCCAGCAGCGCTATGGGGCTAGCGGGAGAAGATACGCAGTATTTT.

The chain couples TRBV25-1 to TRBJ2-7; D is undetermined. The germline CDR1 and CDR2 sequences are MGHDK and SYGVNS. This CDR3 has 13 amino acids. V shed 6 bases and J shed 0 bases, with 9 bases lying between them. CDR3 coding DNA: TGTGCCAGCAGAAGACAAAGCTCCTACGAGCAGTACTTC. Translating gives CASRRQSSYEQYF.

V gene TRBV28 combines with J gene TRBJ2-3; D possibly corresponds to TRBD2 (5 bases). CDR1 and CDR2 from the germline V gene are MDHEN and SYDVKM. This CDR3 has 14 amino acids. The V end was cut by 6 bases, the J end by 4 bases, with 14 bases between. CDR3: CASSPPGWADTQYF. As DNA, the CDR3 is TGTGCCAGCAGCCCACCGGGATGGGCAGATACGCAGTATTTT.

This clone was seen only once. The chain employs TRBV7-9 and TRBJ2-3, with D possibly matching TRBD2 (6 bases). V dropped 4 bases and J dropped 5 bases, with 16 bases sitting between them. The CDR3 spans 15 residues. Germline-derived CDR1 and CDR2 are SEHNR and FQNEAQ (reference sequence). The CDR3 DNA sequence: TGTGCCAGCAGCTCCTCCGGGACTCGAAGAGATACGCAGTATTTT. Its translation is CASSSSGTRRDTQYF. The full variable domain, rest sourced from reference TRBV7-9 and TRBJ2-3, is DTGVSQNPRHKITKRGQNVTFRCDPISEHNRLYWYRQTLGQGPEFLTYFQNEAQLEKSRLLSDRFSAERPKGSFSTLEIQRTEQGDSAMYLCASSSSGTRRDTQYFGPGTRLTVL.

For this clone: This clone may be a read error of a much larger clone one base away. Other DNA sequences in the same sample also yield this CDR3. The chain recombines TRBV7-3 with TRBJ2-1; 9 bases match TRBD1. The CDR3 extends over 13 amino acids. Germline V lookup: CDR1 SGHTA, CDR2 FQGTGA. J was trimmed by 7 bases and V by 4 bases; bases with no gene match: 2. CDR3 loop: CASSSGQGNEQFF. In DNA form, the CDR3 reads TGTGCCAGCAGCTCGGGACAGGGTAATGAGCAGTTCTTC.

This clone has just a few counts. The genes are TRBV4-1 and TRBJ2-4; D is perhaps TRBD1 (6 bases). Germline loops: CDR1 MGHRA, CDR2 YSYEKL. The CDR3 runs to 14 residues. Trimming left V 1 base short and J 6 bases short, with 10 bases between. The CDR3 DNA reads TGCGCCAGCAGCCAAGGGACAGACAGAAACATTCAGTACTTC. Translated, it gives CASSQGTDRNIQYF.